The rows below give T cell receptor beta chains drawn from one sample of a study of cytomegalovirus exposure and HLA in healthy donors. Sequencing used immunoSEQ multiplex PCR; TCRdb keeps in-frame clones, though not all of them. This table has around 160,000 clones, over 65% appearing once. What was sequenced was PBMCs. These receptors came from a man aged 40-50 years in good health and CMV-seropositive. Each CDR3 is given with its conserved first and last residue. A D gene is named only where the DNA matches it firmly. Expanded clones are given a class, and other clones once, few, many or no size at all.

clone size,J gene,D gene,V gene,CDR3 DNA,CDR3 protein
.,TRBJ1-5,.,TRBV7-9,TGTGCCAGCAGCTTAGGAGGGGGAAATGGGCCCCAGCATTTT,CASSLGGGNGPQHF
.,TRBJ2-3,TRBD2,TRBV4-2,TGTGCCAGCAGCCTAGAAGGGCAGCGGGAGGGTGGAGGTACGCAGTATTTT,CASSLEGQREGGGTQYF
few,TRBJ2-2,TRBD2,TRBV7-9,TGTGCCAGCAGCTTAGGTAGCGGGAGTACCGGGGAGCTGTTTTTT,CASSLGSGSTGELFF
.,TRBJ1-5,.,TRBV19,TGTGCCAGTAGTCTCTTCGGGGGTGGCAATCAGCCCCAGCATTTT,CASSLFGGGNQPQHF
.,TRBJ1-6,.,TRBV18,TGTGCCAGCTCACCAGTGGCCGCGGATTCACCCCTCCACTTT,CASSPVAADSPLHF
.,TRBJ2-3,.,TRBV5-1,TGCGCCAGCAGCCCGATGTACTCAGGGGATGGGACAGATACGCAGTATTTT,CASSPMYSGDGTDTQYF
.,TRBJ2-1,TRBD2,TRBV7-6,TGTGCCAGCAGCTTAGCGCCGGGGGGAGGTCCTCATGAGCAGTTCTTC,CASSLAPGGGPHEQFF
.,TRBJ2-2,TRBD1,TRBV10-3,TGTGCCATCAGTGGATTGGGGACAGGGCTTTCCAGGGAGCTGTTTTTT,CAISGLGTGLSRELFF
.,TRBJ2-7,.,TRBV10-3,TGTGCCATCAGTGTCGGAGGCGGAAACTACGAGCAGTACTTC,CAISVGGGNYEQYF
.,TRBJ2-3,.,TRBV7-8,TGTGCCAGCCGAAGAGACTCGAACACAGATACGCAGTATTTT,CASRRDSNTDTQYF
.,TRBJ1-4,.,TRBV9,TGTGCCAGCAGCGTAGGAACAGGGAACGGTGAAAAACTGTTTTTT,CASSVGTGNGEKLFF
few,TRBJ1-3,TRBD1,TRBV28,TGTGCCAGCAGTTTCACCGGGACAGGGGGTTCAGGAAACACCATATATTTT,CASSFTGTGGSGNTIYF